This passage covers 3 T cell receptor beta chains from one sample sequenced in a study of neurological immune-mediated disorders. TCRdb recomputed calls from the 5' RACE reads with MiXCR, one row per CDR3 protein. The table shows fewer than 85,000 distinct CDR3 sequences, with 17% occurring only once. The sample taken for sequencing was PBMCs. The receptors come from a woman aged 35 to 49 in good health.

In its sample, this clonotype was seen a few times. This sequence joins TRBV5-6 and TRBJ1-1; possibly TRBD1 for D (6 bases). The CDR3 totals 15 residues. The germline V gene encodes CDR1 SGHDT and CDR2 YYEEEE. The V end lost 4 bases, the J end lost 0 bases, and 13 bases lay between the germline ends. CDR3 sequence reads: CASSPQGSLNTEAFF. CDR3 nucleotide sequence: TGTGCCAGCAGCCCGCAGGGGAGTCTGAACACTGAAGCTTTCTTT.

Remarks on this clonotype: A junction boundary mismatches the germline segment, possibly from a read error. CDR3 in amino acids: CASSPRTGTFSYEQYF. The DNA of the CDR3 is TGCGCCAGCAGCCCACGGACAGGGACCTTTTCCTACGAACAGTACTTC. This chain links TRBV5-1 with TRBJ2-7; TRBD1 aligns across 8 bases. The CDR3 is made up of 16 amino acids. Germline CDR1 and CDR2: SGHRS and YFSETQ.

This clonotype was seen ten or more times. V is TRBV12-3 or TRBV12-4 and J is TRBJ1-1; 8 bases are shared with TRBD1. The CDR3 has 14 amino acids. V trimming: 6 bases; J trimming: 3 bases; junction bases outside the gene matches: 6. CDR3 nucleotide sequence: TGTGCCAGCAGCTTTGCGACAGGGGACACTGAAGCTTTCTTT. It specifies CASSFATGDTEAFF.